This TCR beta chain emerged from a study of shared clonotypes between healthy human individuals. Some clones are missing from TCRdb's copy, which holds only in-frame ones; the method was immunoSEQ multiplex PCR. The sample includes 2 million to 3 million clones, 80% to 95% seen only once; the top ten take approximately 0.35%. Per the germline V gene, CDR1 is LGHNA and CDR2 is YNFKEQ. V was clipped by 4 bases and J by 5 bases; unmatched bases: 6. The CDR3 extends over 16 amino acids. The V and J genes are TRBV4-2 and TRBJ2-5, with 14 bases that match TRBD2. The sequencing input was naive CD4+ T cells from PBMCs. As to subset: CD45RA+ positively selected. The TCR was taken from a man between 18 and 29 years old in good health. Some clones in this sample may be carry-over from other donors' samples. CDR3: CASSPGLAGVGETQYF. The CDR3 coding sequence is TGTGCCAGCAGCCCGGGACTAGCGGGAGTAGGGGAGACCCAGTACTTC.